The rows below give T cell receptor beta chains drawn from one sample of a study of blood T cell repertoires in COVID-19. Method: immunoSEQ multiplex PCR; TCRdb's copy keeps in-frame clones and lacks some. The sample shows about 14,000 clones, roughly 73% of them seen only once. Material: peripheral blood. The receptors derive from a man in his 70s with acute or convalescent COVID-19. Both conserved end residues are part of each CDR3. The D gene is left open where the match is weak. Clone size is shown for a subset of rows, as once, few, many or a class of expanded clone.

V gene: TRBV28
D gene: NA
J gene: TRBJ1-5
clone size: NA
CDR3 protein: CASKRGASNQPQHF
CDR3 DNA: TGTGCCAGCAAGCGGGGGGCGAGCAATCAGCCCCAGCATTTT

V gene: TRBV30
D gene: NA
J gene: TRBJ1-2
clone size: NA
CDR3 protein: CAWTLTERYGYTF
CDR3 DNA: TGTGCCTGGACCCTGACAGAGCGCTATGGCTACACCTTC

V gene: TRBV3-1/TRBV3-2
D gene: TRBD1
J gene: TRBJ1-5
clone size: medium-sized
CDR3 protein: CASSRSGGSNQPQHF
CDR3 DNA: TGTGCCAGCAGCCGCTCAGGGGGTAGCAATCAGCCCCAGCATTTT

V gene: TRBV5-6
D gene: TRBD1
J gene: TRBJ1-2
clone size: NA
CDR3 protein: CASRLRDRVRGYGYTF
CDR3 DNA: TGTGCCAGCAGACTCCGGGACAGGGTTCGAGGCTATGGCTACACCTTC

V gene: TRBV5-4
D gene: NA
J gene: TRBJ1-2
clone size: once
CDR3 protein: CASSPRLGGYTF
CDR3 DNA: TGTGCCAGCAGCCCGAGGCTCGGAGGCTACACCTTC

V gene: TRBV30
D gene: TRBD1
J gene: TRBJ1-1
clone size: NA
CDR3 protein: CAWRAGTGKNTEAFF
CDR3 DNA: TGTGCCTGGAGAGCCGGGACAGGGAAGAACACTGAAGCTTTCTTT

V gene: TRBV7-9
D gene: NA
J gene: TRBJ2-2
clone size: medium-sized
CDR3 protein: CASSVRVAGELFF
CDR3 DNA: TGTGCCAGCAGCGTCAGGGTAGCCGGGGAGCTGTTTTTT

V gene: TRBV30
D gene: NA
J gene: TRBJ1-1
clone size: NA
CDR3 protein: CAWRRAMNTEAFF
CDR3 DNA: TGTGCCTGGAGGAGAGCCATGAACACTGAAGCTTTCTTT

V gene: TRBV4-2
D gene: TRBD2
J gene: TRBJ2-2
clone size: few
CDR3 protein: CASSQGVSGKNTGELFF
CDR3 DNA: TGTGCCAGCAGCCAAGGGGTCAGCGGGAAAAACACCGGGGAGCTGTTTTTT

V gene: TRBV7-3
D gene: NA
J gene: TRBJ2-6
clone size: NA
CDR3 protein: CASSLTAGGGANVLTF
CDR3 DNA: TGTGCCAGCAGCTTAACAGCGGGCGGTGGGGCCAACGTCCTGACTTTC

V gene: TRBV30
D gene: NA
J gene: TRBJ2-6
clone size: once
CDR3 protein: CAWSVGWGPSNVLTF
CDR3 DNA: TGTGCCTGGAGTGTAGGGTGGGGGCCTTCCAACGTCCTGACTTTC

V gene: TRBV6-5
D gene: NA
J gene: TRBJ2-7
clone size: NA
CDR3 protein: CASGGGSYEQYF
CDR3 DNA: TGTGCCAGCGGGGGAGGATCCTACGAGCAGTACTTC

V gene: TRBV23-1
D gene: TRBD1
J gene: TRBJ2-3
clone size: NA
CDR3 protein: CASSQTVDRVTDTQYF
CDR3 DNA: TGCGCCAGCAGTCAAACCGTGGACAGGGTCACAGATACGCAGTATTTT

V gene: TRBV3-1/TRBV3-2
D gene: NA
J gene: TRBJ2-7
clone size: NA
CDR3 protein: CASSQVAERGYEQYF
CDR3 DNA: TGTGCCAGCAGCCAAGTGGCGGAGCGAGGTTACGAGCAGTACTTC

V gene: TRBV11-2
D gene: TRBD1
J gene: TRBJ2-3
clone size: NA
CDR3 protein: CASSKTGPDTQYF
CDR3 DNA: TGTGCCAGCAGCAAGACAGGGCCAGATACGCAGTATTTT

V gene: TRBV28
D gene: TRBD1
J gene: TRBJ1-5
clone size: NA
CDR3 protein: CASRGTGGKPQHF
CDR3 DNA: TGTGCCAGCAGGGGGACAGGGGGTAAGCCCCAGCATTTT

V gene: TRBV30
D gene: TRBD1
J gene: TRBJ2-6
clone size: NA
CDR3 protein: CAWRADRADTNGANVLTF
CDR3 DNA: TGTGCCTGGAGAGCAGACAGGGCAGATACGAATGGGGCCAACGTCCTGACTTTC

V gene: TRBV6-2/TRBV6-3
D gene: NA
J gene: TRBJ2-7
clone size: NA
CDR3 protein: CASSYLDEQYF
CDR3 DNA: TGTGCCAGCAGTTACTTAGACGAGCAGTACTTC

V gene: TRBV19
D gene: NA
J gene: TRBJ1-2
clone size: NA
CDR3 protein: CASSIPGWGYTF
CDR3 DNA: TGTGCCAGTAGTATCCCCGGGTGGGGCTACACCTTC

V gene: TRBV5-3
D gene: NA
J gene: TRBJ2-7
clone size: few
CDR3 protein: CARSLEVGEQYF
CDR3 DNA: TGTGCCAGAAGCTTGGAAGTCGGCGAGCAGTACTTC

V gene: TRBV9
D gene: NA
J gene: TRBJ2-7
clone size: NA
CDR3 protein: CASSPGASAFYEQYF
CDR3 DNA: TGTGCCAGCAGCCCCGGGGCTAGCGCTTTCTACGAGCAGTACTTC

V gene: TRBV7-9
D gene: TRBD1
J gene: TRBJ2-7
clone size: NA
CDR3 protein: CASSFQTGGKDEQYF
CDR3 DNA: TGTGCCAGCAGCTTCCAGACAGGGGGCAAGGACGAGCAGTACTTC

V gene: TRBV4-3
D gene: TRBD2
J gene: TRBJ2-1
clone size: NA
CDR3 protein: CASSQGVAGSYNEQFF
CDR3 DNA: TGCGCCAGCAGCCAAGGGGTAGCGGGGAGTTACAATGAGCAGTTCTTC

V gene: TRBV28
D gene: TRBD1
J gene: TRBJ2-7
clone size: few
CDR3 protein: CASRSPSGTGSTYEQYF
CDR3 DNA: TGTGCCAGCAGATCCCCTTCCGGGACAGGGAGTACCTACGAGCAGTACTTC

V gene: TRBV3-1/TRBV3-2
D gene: TRBD2
J gene: TRBJ2-3
clone size: NA
CDR3 protein: CASSRTSGSRDTQYF
CDR3 DNA: TGTGCCAGCAGCCGGACTAGCGGGAGTAGAGATACGCAGTATTTT

V gene: TRBV11-2
D gene: NA
J gene: TRBJ1-1
clone size: once
CDR3 protein: CASSLIPGSTEAFF
CDR3 DNA: TGTGCCAGCAGCTTAATCCCGGGGAGCACTGAAGCTTTCTTT

V gene: TRBV6-6
D gene: TRBD2
J gene: TRBJ2-7
clone size: few
CDR3 protein: CASNGGVGYRSEQYF
CDR3 DNA: TGTGCCAGCAACGGGGGGGTAGGTTATAGGTCCGAGCAGTACTTC

V gene: TRBV7-7
D gene: TRBD1
J gene: TRBJ1-4
clone size: NA
CDR3 protein: CASSLARDRGLFF
CDR3 DNA: TGTGCTAGCAGCTTAGCCCGGGACAGGGGTCTGTTTTTT

V gene: TRBV6-6
D gene: NA
J gene: TRBJ1-2
clone size: NA
CDR3 protein: CASTKGRVNGYTF
CDR3 DNA: TGTGCCAGCACTAAGGGGAGGGTAAATGGCTACACCTTC

V gene: TRBV4-3
D gene: NA
J gene: TRBJ1-2
clone size: few
CDR3 protein: CASSRQTVSLEGYTF
CDR3 DNA: TGCGCCAGCAGCCGCCAGACAGTTTCTTTAGAGGGCTACACCTTC